This TCR beta chain originates from a study of CXCR3-negative and CXCR3-positive naive CD8 T cells. Points from the study as a whole: More hydrophobic TRB CDR3s were found in CXCR3-positive naive cells than in CXCR3-negative naive cells. Similar TRBV-TRBJ usage characterized naive CXCR3-negative and CXCR3-positive cells; memory cells differed.

A word on this clonotype: Its antigen is undetermined.

Cells classed as naive CD8+ T cells were CD45RO-CCR7+CD27+CD95-. UMI-labeled 5' RACE TRB cDNA libraries were prepared from the cells. TCRdb re-called the 5' RACE reads; every CDR3 protein appears as one record, without DNA. The sample features 90,000 to 100,000 distinct CDR3 sequences, with around 1.7% in its top ten. The clonotype was recovered from a human donor in good health. Some clones in this sample may be carry-over from other donors' samples. The sample was naive CXCR3- CD8+ T cells from blood. Subset denoted: CD45RO-CCR7+CD27+CD95- naive CD8+ T cells lacking CXCR3 (TNR3-).

The CDR3 region is CASSVSGSSYNEQFF. This chain joins TRBV9 and TRBJ2-1. The CDR3 length is 15 residues. The V gene's germline CDR1 is SGDLS and CDR2 YYNGEE.